The T cell receptor beta chain under discussion was sequenced for a study of shared clonotypes between healthy human individuals. Deep was the level used in running the assay. Clones were read by immunoSEQ multiplex PCR, and TCRdb kept only the in-frame ones, dropping some. The sample has some 680,000 clones, 73% seen once. Turning to this clone: What it binds is unknown.

Whole-study findings and limits: Memory subsets generally showed smaller estimated richness than naive subsets did. Investigators expected sequencing depth to affect clonotype sharing among donors.

The CDR3 length is 16 residues. Germline values: CDR1 SGHTA, CDR2 FQGNSA. With 3 bases removed from V and 1 base from J, the gap between germline ends came to 12 bases. This clonotype was sampled from a woman under 40 in good health. The sequenced sample consisted of memory CD4+ T cells sorted from blood. Subset of the sample: CD45RA-negative fraction. This chain uses TRBV7-2 with TRBJ2-2; D call uncertain. The CDR3 sequence: CASSLQGIENTGELFF. As DNA, the CDR3 is TGTGCCAGCAGCTTGCAAGGGATAGAGAACACCGGGGAGCTGTTTTTT. The whole variable domain, filled in from reference TRBV7-2 and TRBJ2-2, reads GAGVSQSPSNKVTEKGKDVELRCDPISGHTALYWYRQSLGQGLEFLIYFQGNSAPDKSGLPSDRFSAERTGGSVSTLTIQRTQQEDSAVYLCASSLQGIENTGELFFGEGSRLTVL.